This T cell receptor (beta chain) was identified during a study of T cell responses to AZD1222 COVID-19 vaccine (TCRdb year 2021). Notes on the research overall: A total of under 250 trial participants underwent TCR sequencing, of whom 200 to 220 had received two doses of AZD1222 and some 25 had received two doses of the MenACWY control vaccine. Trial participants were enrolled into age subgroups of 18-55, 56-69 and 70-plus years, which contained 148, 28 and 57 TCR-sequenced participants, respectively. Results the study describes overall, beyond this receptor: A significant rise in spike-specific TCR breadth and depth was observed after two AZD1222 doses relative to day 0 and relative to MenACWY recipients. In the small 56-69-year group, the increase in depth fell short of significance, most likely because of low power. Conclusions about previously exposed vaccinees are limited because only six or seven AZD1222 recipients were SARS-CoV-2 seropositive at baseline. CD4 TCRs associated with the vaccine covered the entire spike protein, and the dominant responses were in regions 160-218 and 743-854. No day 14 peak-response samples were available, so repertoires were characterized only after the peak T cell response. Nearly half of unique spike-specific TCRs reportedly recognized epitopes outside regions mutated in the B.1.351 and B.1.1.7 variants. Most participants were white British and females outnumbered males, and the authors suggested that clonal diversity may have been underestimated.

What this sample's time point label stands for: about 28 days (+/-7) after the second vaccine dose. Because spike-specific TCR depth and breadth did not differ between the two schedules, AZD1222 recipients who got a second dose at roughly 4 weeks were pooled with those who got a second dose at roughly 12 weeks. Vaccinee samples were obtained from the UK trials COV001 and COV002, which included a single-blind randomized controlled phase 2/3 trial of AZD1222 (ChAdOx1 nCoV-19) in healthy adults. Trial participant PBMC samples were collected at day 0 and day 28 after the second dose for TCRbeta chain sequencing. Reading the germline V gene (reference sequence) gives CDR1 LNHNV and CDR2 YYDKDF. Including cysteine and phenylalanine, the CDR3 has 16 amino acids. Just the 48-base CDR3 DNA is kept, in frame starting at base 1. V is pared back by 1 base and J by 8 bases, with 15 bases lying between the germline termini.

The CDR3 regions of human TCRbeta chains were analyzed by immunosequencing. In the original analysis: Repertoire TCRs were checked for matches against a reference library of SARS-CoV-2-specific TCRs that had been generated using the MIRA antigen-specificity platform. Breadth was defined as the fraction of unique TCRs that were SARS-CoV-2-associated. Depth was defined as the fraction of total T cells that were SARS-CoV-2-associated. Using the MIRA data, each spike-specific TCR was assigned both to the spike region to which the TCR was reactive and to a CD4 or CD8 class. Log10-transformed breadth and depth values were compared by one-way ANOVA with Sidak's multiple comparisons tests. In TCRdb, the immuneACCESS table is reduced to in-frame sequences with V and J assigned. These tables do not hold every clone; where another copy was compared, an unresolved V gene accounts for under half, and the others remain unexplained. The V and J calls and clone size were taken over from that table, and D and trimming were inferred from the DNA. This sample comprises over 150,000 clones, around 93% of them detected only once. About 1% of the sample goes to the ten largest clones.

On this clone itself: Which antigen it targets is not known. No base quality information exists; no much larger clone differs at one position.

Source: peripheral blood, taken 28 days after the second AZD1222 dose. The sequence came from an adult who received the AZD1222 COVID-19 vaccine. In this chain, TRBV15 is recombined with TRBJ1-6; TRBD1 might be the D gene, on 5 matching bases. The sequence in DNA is TGTGCCACCAGCAGAGGGGAGGGGTCCTTGGATTCACCCCTCCACTTT. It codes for CATSRGEGSLDSPLHF.